The 9 T cell receptor beta chains reported below all come from one sample, sequenced in a study of cytotoxic CD8 clonotypes in ibrutinib-treated CLL. Sequenced by immunoSEQ multiplex PCR; TCRdb stores in-frame clones only, minus some. The sample has about 200,000 clones; about two thirds are singletons. The input for sequencing was PBMCs, taken after 24 months of ibrutinib treatment. The receptors derive from a human donor with chronic lymphocytic leukemia.

This rearrangement joins TRBV11-1 to TRBJ2-1; no clear D. Trimming took off 5 bases at V and 0 bases at J, with 8 bases between the two ends. CDR1 is SGHAT and CDR2 is FQDESV in the germline V gene (reference sequence). The CDR3 spans 14 residues. The CDR3 DNA follows: TGTGCCAGCAGCAACACAATCTCCTACAATGAGCAGTTCTTC. This gives the protein CASSNTISYNEQFF.

V usage is TRBV5-4 and J usage is TRBJ2-7; 12 bases are shared with TRBD2. CDR3 length: 18 residues. From germline, CDR1 is SGHNT and CDR2 YYREEE (reference sequence). With V trimmed by 0 bases and J by 2 bases, 9 bases remained unmatched. The CDR3 spells CASSLAVGLAGFAYEQYF. In nucleotides, the CDR3 is TGTGCCAGCAGCTTGGCCGTCGGACTAGCGGGATTCGCCTACGAGCAGTACTTC.

This sequence joins TRBV4-3 and TRBJ1-3, with TRBD1 as a possible D gene (5 bases). V lost 0 bases and J lost 9, with 12 bases in between. CDR3 length equals 14 residues. Looked up from germline, CDR1 is LGHNA and CDR2 is YSLEER. The CDR3 region is CASSQDRQGGTIYF. The DNA of the CDR3 is TGCGCCAGCAGCCAAGATCGGCAGGGTGGCACCATATATTTT.

This clone was seen just once. This CDR3 reads CASSSAGTAYEQYF. The DNA of the CDR3 is TGTGCCAGCAGCTCCGCCGGGACAGCTTACGAGCAGTACTTC. The rearrangement links TRBV5-4 to TRBJ2-7; TRBD1 matches at 7 bases. Germline V gene sequence: CDR1 SGHNT, CDR2 YYREEE (reference sequence). The CDR3 is 14 residues long. Losses at the gene ends were 3 bases for V and 4 bases for J; bases not matched to a gene: 7.

This chain joins TRBV7-9 and TRBJ1-2; maybe TRBD1 (6 bases). CDR1 and CDR2 (germline): SEHNR, FQNEAQ (reference sequence). The CDR3 loop spans 16 amino acids. V lost 2 bases and J lost 3, with 16 bases in between. CDR3 DNA sequence: TGTGCCAGCAGCTTATCACGGACAGAAGGGGACTATGGCTACACCTTC. It translates to CASSLSRTEGDYGYTF.

The sample holds one count of this clone. CDR3 loop: CAISIAGTSGSDTQYF. The CDR3, as DNA: TGTGCCATCAGTATAGCCGGGACTAGCGGGTCAGATACGCAGTATTTT. The J gene is TRBJ2-3, the V gene TRBV10-3, with 12 bases fitting TRBD2. The CDR3 has 16 residues. V lost 5 bases to trimming and J lost 4 bases; unmatched junction nucleotides: 7. Per the germline V gene, CDR1 is ENHRY and CDR2 is SYGVKD.

The J gene is TRBJ1-2, the V gene TRBV18; D perhaps matches TRBD1 (5 bases). V dropped 1 base and J dropped 8 bases, with 29 bases sitting between them. CDR1 and CDR2 (germline): KGHSH, LQKENI. The CDR3 extends over 19 amino acids. In DNA form, the CDR3 reads TGTGCCAGCTCACCACGACCGATGGGACTCAATGCAAAGGAGTTCGGCTACACCTTC. Its translation: CASSPRPMGLNAKEFGYTF.

The chain employs TRBV30 and TRBJ2-5, with TRBD2 matching over 13 bases. The CDR3 is 16 residues long. Per germline, CDR1 GTSNPN and CDR2 SVGIG (reference sequence). Trimming took 5 bases from V and 10 from J; bases not matched to a gene: 16. As DNA, the CDR3 is TGTGCCTGGGAAAAAGGACTAGCGGGAGCCCCAGGGATCCAGTACTTC. Residues: CAWEKGLAGAPGIQYF.

This chain links TRBV4-3 with TRBJ1-5, with D hard to call. The CDR3 loop spans 15 amino acids. Trimming removed 0 bases from V and 6 bases from J, with 12 bases in between. CDR1 and CDR2 (germline): LGHNA, YSLEER. The DNA for the CDR3 is TGCGCCAGCAGCCAAGATCCGAGCGAAGGTCAGCCCCAGCATTTT. The encoded protein is CASSQDPSEGQPQHF.